This is a list of T cell receptor beta chains from one sample in a study of monozygotic twins with inflammatory bowel disease. TCRdb reprocessed the 5' RACE reads; each CDR3 protein has one entry and no DNA is given. This sample's table has approximately 300,000 distinct CDR3 sequences. The sample consisted of blood. The source is a human donor with ulcerative colitis or Crohn's disease, or a healthy co-twin of an affected twin (not recorded which). Both conserved end residues are part of each CDR3.

CDR3 length | J gene | V gene | CDR3 protein
13 | TRBJ2-7 | TRBV2 | CANQRGGSGEQYF
16 | TRBJ2-2 | TRBV24-1 | CATSDPFSPNTGELFF
12 | TRBJ2-1 | TRBV10-1 | CASSERRAEQFF
13 | TRBJ2-4 | TRBV5-8 | CASSPTGKNIQYF
12 | TRBJ1-2 | TRBV20-1 | CSARLRPVGYTF
11 | TRBJ1-1 | TRBV7-8 | CASSANFEAFF
14 | TRBJ1-5 | TRBV5-1 | CASSLGAADQPQHF
20 | TRBJ2-1 | TRBV20-1 | CSARNSPTRPSGSFVNEQFF
15 | TRBJ2-2 | TRBV24-1 | CATSDHGKGAGELFF
13 | TRBJ1-1 | TRBV13 | CASSLGRDYEAFF
16 | TRBJ1-3 | TRBV7-2 | CASSLAGRTSGNTIYF
17 | TRBJ2-1 | TRBV6-1 | CASTPVKERGRWNEQFF
16 | TRBJ2-2 | TRBV12-3/TRBV12-4 | CASNGVVGIPTGELFF
21 | TRBJ2-5 | TRBV6-2/TRBV6-3 | CASSYPQGGTSGGDTRETQYF
14 | TRBJ2-1 | TRBV20-1 | CSARRGQGANEQFF
14 | TRBJ2-2 | TRBV20-1 | CSARPSRNTGELFF
12 | TRBJ1-4 | TRBV5-5 | CASSTSGGKLFF
14 | TRBJ2-2 | TRBV5-4 | CASSMRENTGELFF
15 | TRBJ2-7 | TRBV18 | CASSDGTGVLYEQYF
14 | TRBJ2-7 | TRBV3-1 | CASSPSRGVYEQYF
13 | TRBJ2-7 | TRBV2 | CASSGPGVREQYF
15 | TRBJ2-7 | TRBV5-1 | CASSLSGLASYEQYF
12 | TRBJ2-7 | TRBV28 | CASSLEKSSPYF
15 | TRBJ2-7 | TRBV12-3/TRBV12-4 | CASSPDRGFSWEQYF
14 | TRBJ1-6 | TRBV15 | CATSRVRKNSPLHF
14 | TRBJ2-3 | TRBV9 | CASSPTAGGYTQYF
14 | TRBJ2-2 | TRBV5-6 | CASRRQGSTGELFF
17 | TRBJ1-5 | TRBV20-1 | CSARDLRQGGGNQPQHF
16 | TRBJ2-1 | TRBV5-6 | CASSPVYRGSYNEQFF